This T cell receptor (beta chain) was profiled in a study of identical twins. Each CDR3 protein gets one entry after TCRdb re-called the 5' RACE reads with MiXCR. The sample contains 350,000 or so distinct CDR3 sequences, 9% to 15% of which appear only once. Trimming shortened V by 0 bases and J by 6 bases, and 6 bases separated the two germline ends. Germline V gene data show CDR1 as PRHDT and CDR2 as FYEKMQ (reference sequence). The CDR3 is made up of 13 amino acids. This same sample was also taken into another study, of yellow fever vaccine responses in identical twins.

Sequencing was done on a sample of CD8+ T cells sorted from blood. The TCR sequence derives from a woman under 30 in good health. The rearrangement uses TRBV13 and TRBJ1-5, with D hard to call. CDR3 sequence reads: CASSLGGLQPQHF. The CDR3 DNA reads TGTGCCAGCAGCTTAGGGGGCCTTCAGCCCCAGCATTTT.